This T cell receptor (beta chain) derives from a study of T cell responses to AZD1222 COVID-19 vaccine. Overall study results and limits: It should be noted that donors were predominantly white British and more often female, and clonal diversity was possibly underestimated. Along spike, vaccine-associated CD4 TCRs were found throughout, with dominance at 160-218 and 743-854. Sampling that yielded the repertoires occurred only after the peak T cell response. Nearly half of unique spike-specific TCRs reportedly avoided B.1.351 and B.1.1.7 mutated regions.

Here immunoSEQ multiplex PCR was the method, and the copy in TCRdb shows in-frame clones only, minus some. This sample has approximately 190,000 clones, with approximately 92% found just once. Points on this clone: The antigen remains undetermined.

This CDR3 is 16 amino acids long. CDR1 KGHDR and CDR2 SFDVKD come from the germline V gene. Losses at the gene ends were 5 bases for V and 5 bases for J; bases not matched to a gene: 11. This sequence joins TRBV24-1 and TRBJ2-1; 7 bases agree with TRBD1. Sequenced material: peripheral blood, taken on day 0 of AZD1222 vaccination. This sequence originates from an adult in good health. The CDR3 DNA reads as TGTGCCACCAGTGTTCGGGACAGAAGTGTTAACAATGAGCAGTTCTTC. Residues: CATSVRDRSVNNEQFF.